Listed here are 26 T cell receptor beta chains from one sample, sequenced in a study of blood T cell repertoires in COVID-19. Here immunoSEQ multiplex PCR was the method, and the copy in TCRdb shows in-frame clones only, minus some. The table has 200,000 to 300,000 clones, over 75% seen once. Material: peripheral blood. The receptors were gathered from a woman in her 50s with acute or convalescent COVID-19.

This clone was counted once. The identical CDR3 is also encoded by other nucleotide sequences in the sample. The chain employs TRBV27 and TRBJ2-7, with TRBD1 identical over 10 bases. The CDR3 loop spans 14 amino acids. Germline loops: CDR1 MNHEY, CDR2 SMNVEV (reference sequence). Losses at the gene ends were 5 bases for V and 3 bases for J; bases not matched to a gene: 4. CDR3 region: CASSQGQGGYEQYF. In DNA, the CDR3 is TGTGCCAGCAGTCAAGGACAGGGGGGCTACGAGCAGTACTTC.

The chain is built from TRBV27 and TRBJ2-4, with 14 bases lining up with TRBD2. CDR3 size: 23 residues. Germline CDR1 and CDR2: MNHEY and SMNVEV (reference sequence). V dropped 6 bases and J dropped 0; count of bases not matched to a gene: 22. CDR3 amino acids: CASRPYLYLGTSGRREAKNIQYF. CDR3 nucleotide sequence: TGTGCCAGCAGACCATACCTTTACTTAGGGACTAGCGGGAGAAGGGAAGCCAAAAACATTCAGTACTTC.

This chain connects TRBV6-1 to TRBJ1-4, with D possibly matching TRBD1 (5 bases). The V end lost 4 bases, the J end lost 5 bases, and 17 bases lay between the germline ends. The CDR3 is 16 amino acids. Germline V gene data show CDR1 as MNHNS and CDR2 as SASEGT. The CDR3 sequence: CASSGVGGSGNEKLFF. CDR3 DNA sequence: TGTGCCAGCAGTGGAGTGGGGGGGTCGGGGAATGAAAAACTGTTTTTT.

The J gene is TRBJ2-1, the V gene TRBV4-1; 9 bases align to TRBD2. The V gene's germline CDR1 is MGHRA and CDR2 YSYEKL. The length of the CDR3 is 16 residues. V gave up 0 bases and J gave up 6 bases; unmatched junction bases: 6. CDR3 sequence: CASSQDGSGSGNEQFF. In nucleotides, the CDR3 is TGCGCCAGCAGCCAAGATGGTAGCGGGAGCGGCAATGAGCAGTTCTTC.

The rearrangement joins TRBV7-2 to TRBJ2-6, with 7 bases matching TRBD1. The CDR3 totals 15 residues. The V gene end was trimmed by 4 bases and the J gene end by 5 bases; junction bases not matched to a gene: 5. Germline V lookup: CDR1 SGHTA, CDR2 FQGNSA. CDR3 coding DNA: TGTGCCAGCAGCTCGCGACAGGGCCGGGCCAACGTCCTGACTTTC. This gives the protein CASSSRQGRANVLTF. The variable domain in full, with the rest retrieved from reference TRBV7-2 and TRBJ2-6, is GAGVSQSPSNKVTEKGKDVELRCDPISGHTALYWYRQSLGQGLEFLIYFQGNSAPDKSGLPSDRFSAERTGGSVSTLTIQRTQQEDSAVYLCASSSRQGRANVLTFGAGSRLTVL.

Details on this clone: One end of the junction fails to match germline, which may point to a read error. The chain employs TRBV7-7 and TRBJ2-2; a possible D gene is TRBD2 (6 bases). The CDR3 totals 15 residues. The germline V gene encodes CDR1 SSHAT and CDR2 FNYEAQ (reference sequence). CDR3 coding DNA: TGTGCTAGCAGCTTAGGTTCCGGAGGGACTGGGGAGCTGTTTTTT. This encodes CASSLGSGGTGELFF.

The rearrangement links TRBV7-2 to TRBJ1-1, with 7 positions matching TRBD1. The trim removed 4 bases at V and 4 bases at J, leaving 9 bases unmatched. The germline V gene has CDR1 SGHTA and CDR2 FQGNSA. This CDR3 comprises 15 residues. CDR3 amino acids: CASSSQGSLGTEAFF. CDR3 in DNA: TGTGCCAGCAGCTCACAGGGGTCTTTGGGCACTGAAGCTTTCTTT.

This sequence joins TRBV11-3 and TRBJ2-2; possible D gene TRBD1, 5 bases. CDR1 is SGHNT and CDR2 is YENEEA in the germline V gene. Deletions cut 0 bases from V and 4 bases from J, with 9 bases between. The length of the CDR3 is 15 residues. CDR3 loop: CASSLEGARTGELFF. The CDR3, as DNA: TGTGCCAGCAGCTTAGAAGGGGCTCGCACCGGGGAGCTGTTTTTT.

V usage is TRBV28 and J usage is TRBJ2-7, with 8 bases identical to TRBD1. There are 14 residues in the CDR3. CDR1 is MDHEN, CDR2 SYDVKM, per germline. V shed 2 bases, J shed 5 bases, and the junction held 5 bases outside the gene matches. This CDR3 reads CASSLPGQGNEQYF. CDR3 bases: TGTGCCAGCAGTTTACCCGGACAGGGAAACGAGCAGTACTTC.

CDR3 sequence reads: CASKGATNEKLFF. The CDR3 bases are TGTGCCAGCAAGGGGGCAACTAATGAAAAACTGTTTTTT. V usage is TRBV21-1 and J usage is TRBJ1-4; the listed D gene, TRBD1, was not tested against the DNA. TRBV21-1 counts as a pseudogene. The CDR3 has 13 residues.

The genes are TRBV15 and TRBJ1-2, with D perhaps TRBD1 (6 bases). The CDR3 sequence is 15 residues long. The V and J ends lost 1 base and 0 bases respectively, with 9 bases between them. The germline V gene has CDR1 LNHNV and CDR2 YYDKDF (reference sequence). In DNA, the CDR3 is TGTGCCACCAGCAGAGGTACAGGGCCTAACTATGGCTACACCTTC. This gives the protein CATSRGTGPNYGYTF.

The chain employs TRBV11-2 and TRBJ1-1, with unresolved D. The CDR3 covers 11 residues. V was clipped by 6 bases and J by 10 bases, with 12 bases between them. Germline CDR1 SGHAT, CDR2 FQNNGV. The CDR3 here is CASRSELGAFF. The DNA of the CDR3 is TGTGCCAGCAGATCCGAACTCGGAGCTTTCTTT.

This chain links TRBV4-1 with TRBJ2-1; tentatively, D is TRBD1 (6 bases). The germline V gene encodes CDR1 MGHRA and CDR2 YSYEKL. The CDR3 is made up of 15 amino acids. V was clipped by 3 bases and J by 7 bases, with 16 bases between them. The CDR3 DNA reads TGCGCCAGCAGCCAGTGGGACATCCGAGGGAATGAGCAGTTCTTC. Protein product: CASSQWDIRGNEQFF.

The rearrangement links TRBV25-1 to TRBJ1-2; D not resolved. Germline V gene data show CDR1 as MGHDK and CDR2 as SYGVNS. CDR3 length equals 15 residues. Trimming shortened V by 2 bases and J by 8 bases, and 18 bases separated the two germline ends. CDR3 region: CASSEGYGGLRGYTF. The CDR3 nucleotides read TGTGCCAGCAGTGAAGGTTACGGCGGCTTGAGAGGCTACACCTTC.

The rearrangement joins TRBV5-1 to TRBJ2-1, with 9 bases matching TRBD1. Germline trimming cut 2 bases from V and 6 bases from J; bases unmatched to any gene: 6. The germline CDR1 and CDR2 sequences are SGHRS and YFSETQ. The length of the CDR3 is 15 residues. CDR3 sequence: CASSFGTGRSNEQFF. The CDR3 DNA reads TGCGCCAGCAGCTTCGGGACAGGGCGGTCCAATGAGCAGTTCTTC.

The rearrangement links TRBV28 to TRBJ1-1, with D possibly TRBD1 on 6 matching bases. Trimming removed 1 base from V and 8 bases from J, with 14 bases in between. Germline V gene lookup returns CDR1 MDHEN and CDR2 SYDVKM. The CDR3 spans 14 residues. CDR3 sequence (DNA): TGTGCCAGCAGTTTATCCCAGGGGCTTTGGGAAGCTTTCTTT. Protein: CASSLSQGLWEAFF.

The V gene is TRBV7-8, the J gene TRBJ1-3, with 7 bases fitting TRBD1. The germline CDR1 and CDR2 sequences are SGHVS and FQNEAQ. CDR3 size: 17 residues. Trimming cost V 4 bases and J 0 bases; bases outside gene matches: 9. The DNA of the CDR3 is TGTGCCAGCAGCTCCCTCGGACAGGCCAGCTCTGGAAACACCATATATTTT. Translation gives CASSSLGQASSGNTIYF.

This chain connects TRBV28 to TRBJ1-5; D gene uncertain. From germline, CDR1 is MDHEN and CDR2 SYDVKM. The CDR3 covers 11 residues. Between the trimmed V and J ends, which lost 5 bases and 5 bases, there was a span of 4 bases. The CDR3 nucleotides are TGTGCCAGCAGTCAGGATCAGCCCCAGCATTTT. This translates into CASSQDQPQHF.

V is TRBV19 and J is TRBJ2-1; a possible D gene is TRBD2 (7 bases). CDR3 length: 16 amino acids. The V gene lost 3 bases and the J gene lost 7 bases, with 19 bases spanning the gap. Per the germline V gene, CDR1 is LNHDA and CDR2 is SQIVND (reference sequence). In DNA form, the CDR3 reads TGTGCCAGTAGTATCTCGGTTTTCGGGGGGCCAAATGAGCAGTTCTTC. This translates into CASSISVFGGPNEQFF. The variable domain in full, with the rest retrieved from reference TRBV19 and TRBJ2-1, is DGGITQSPKYLFRKEGQNVTLSCEQNLNHDAMYWYRQDPGQGLRLIYYSQIVNDFQKGDIAEGYSVSREKKESFPLTVTSAQKNPTAFYLCASSISVFGGPNEQFFGPGTRLTVL.

V and J are TRBV4-1 and TRBJ2-1; D unclear. Looked up from germline, CDR1 is MGHRA and CDR2 is YSYEKL. The CDR3 extends over 13 amino acids. Trimming shortened V by 0 bases and J by 5 bases, and 5 bases separated the two germline ends. CDR3 in amino acids: CASSQDPNNEQFF. Here the CDR3 DNA reads TGCGCCAGCAGCCAAGATCCCAACAATGAGCAGTTCTTC.

The chain carries TRBV6-5 and TRBJ1-1, with D possibly matching TRBD1 (5 bases). V was cut by 2 bases and J by 6 bases, with 19 bases left in between. Per germline, CDR1 MNHEY and CDR2 SVGAGI. The CDR3 has 16 residues. The CDR3 sequence is CASSYLPSDSVAEAFF. Written as DNA, the CDR3 is TGTGCCAGCAGTTACCTCCCCAGCGACAGTGTGGCTGAAGCTTTCTTT.

The CDR3 loop reads CASSFSDRETQYF. The CDR3, as DNA: TGTGCCAGCAGTTTTAGCGATAGGGAGACCCAGTACTTC. The chain joins TRBV28 to TRBJ2-5, with a tentative D call TRBD2 (5 bases). Looked up from germline, CDR1 is MDHEN and CDR2 is SYDVKM. The CDR3 sequence is 13 residues long. Between the trimmed V and J ends, which lost 3 bases and 5 bases, there was a span of 10 bases.

The V and J genes are TRBV9 and TRBJ2-2; perhaps TRBD2 as D (5 bases). V lost 0 bases and J 0 bases, leaving 9 bases between the germline ends. Germline CDR1 and CDR2: SGDLS and YYNGEE. CDR3 length: 16 residues. The CDR3 here is CASSVERGPNTGELFF. The CDR3 DNA reads TGTGCCAGCAGCGTAGAGCGCGGGCCGAACACCGGGGAGCTGTTTTTT.

The chain joins TRBV29-1 to TRBJ2-7, with TRBD2 matching 9 bases. Germline assignment: CDR1 SQVTM and CDR2 ANQGSEA. V gave up 4 bases and J gave up 2 bases; unmatched junction bases: 9. The CDR3 contains 15 residues. CDR3 coding DNA: TGCAGCGTTGTGGCTTTGGGCGGGAGGGCCTACGAGCAGTACTTC. Translating it yields CSVVALGGRAYEQYF.

The chain employs TRBV27 and TRBJ1-2, with 8 bases aligning to TRBD1. Germline CDR1 MNHEY, CDR2 SMNVEV (reference sequence). The V and J ends lost 4 bases and 10 bases, in that order; junction bases with no gene match: 5. The CDR3 is made up of 12 amino acids. In DNA form, the CDR3 reads TGTGCCAGCAGTTGGACAGGGACTACCTACACCTTC. Translating gives CASSWTGTTYTF.

The chain joins TRBV27 to TRBJ2-3; 7 positions match TRBD1. Germline V gene sequence: CDR1 MNHEY, CDR2 SMNVEV (reference sequence). With V trimmed by 5 bases and J by 7 bases, 3 bases remained unmatched. CDR3 length equals 12 residues. DNA for the CDR3: TGTGCCAGCAGTGTCAGGGGGAATACGCAGTATTTT. Its translation: CASSVRGNTQYF.